One and the same sample provided the 29 T cell receptor beta chains below, sequenced in a study of long-term antiretroviral therapy in people with HIV. Run at survey level, the immunoSEQ assay was version v3.0. The table came from immunoSEQ multiplex PCR; TCRdb's copy has only in-frame clones and leaves some out. The sample has 6,400 or so clones; approximately 70% are singletons. Here the sequenced sample was unsorted PBMCs, taken 0.2 years after starting antiretroviral therapy. Receptors originate from a man aged 40-49 years with HIV.

This sequence joins TRBV5-1 and TRBJ2-1, with D unresolved. This CDR3 has 14 residues. V lost 0 bases, J lost 6 bases, and 10 bases lay in between. Per the germline V gene, CDR1 is SGHRS and CDR2 is YFSETQ. The CDR3 coding sequence is TGCGCCAGCAGCTTGGGGATTCTTTCCAATGAGCAGTTCTTC. Encoded protein: CASSLGILSNEQFF.

This clone has a single count. The rearrangement joins TRBV14 to TRBJ2-7; TRBD1 aligns across 8 bases. The CDR3 spans 15 residues. V shed 3 bases and J 5 bases; nucleotides not matched to a gene: 9. Germline CDR1 and CDR2: SGHDN and FVKESK. The CDR3 region has the DNA TGTGCCAGCAGCCATATTCGGACAGGGTGGGACGAGCAGTACTTC. This sequence encodes CASSHIRTGWDEQYF.

The chain joins TRBV6-5 to TRBJ2-5; unclear D gene. Trimming left V 6 bases short and J 2 bases short, with 7 bases between. Germline CDR1 and CDR2: MNHEY and SVGAGI. The CDR3 has 12 residues. The CDR3 loop is CASSPDQETQYF. CDR3 DNA: TGTGCCAGCAGCCCCGATCAAGAGACCCAGTACTTC.

The sample holds a few counts of this clone. The chain uses TRBV7-8 and TRBJ1-2, with D possibly matching TRBD1 (5 bases). V lost 3 bases and J 6 bases, leaving 14 bases between the germline ends. This CDR3 has 14 amino acids. Germline V lookup: CDR1 SGHVS, CDR2 FQNEAQ. The CDR3 region is CASSFGPAGDGYTF. In DNA, the CDR3 is TGTGCCAGCAGCTTTGGGCCCGCGGGGGATGGCTACACCTTC.

V gene TRBV13 combines with J gene TRBJ2-1, with 7 bases lining up with TRBD2. Germline trimming cut 0 bases from V and 10 bases from J; bases unmatched to any gene: 6. There are 14 residues in the CDR3. Germline loops: CDR1 PRHDT, CDR2 FYEKMQ (reference sequence). CDR3 sequence reads: CASSLGSGAGEQFF. The CDR3 bases are TGTGCCAGCAGCTTAGGCTCCGGAGCGGGGGAGCAGTTCTTC.

This chain joins TRBV11-2 and TRBJ2-7; TRBD2 matches at 10 bases. Germline V gives CDR1 SGHAT, CDR2 FQNNGV. The CDR3 runs to 13 residues. V was pared by 5 bases and J by 3 bases, with 1 base of the junction left unmatched. Written as DNA, the CDR3 is TGTGCCAGCAGCCTAGCGGGGGTCTACGAGCAGTACTTC. The encoded protein is CASSLAGVYEQYF.

This clone was seen more than once but under ten times. The chain couples TRBV5-4 to TRBJ1-2, with a tentative D call TRBD1 (5 bases). Germline V lookup: CDR1 SGHNT, CDR2 YYREEE (reference sequence). V was pared by 0 bases and J by 10 bases, with 16 bases between. This CDR3 spans 14 amino acids. The CDR3, as DNA: TGTGCCAGCAGCTTGGTTTCGGAAGGGGATGTCTACACCTTC. It encodes CASSLVSEGDVYTF.

This sequence joins TRBV5-6 and TRBJ1-1, with D uncertain. V dropped 2 bases and J dropped 5 bases, with 13 bases sitting between them. Germline CDR1 and CDR2: SGHDT and YYEEEE. The CDR3 length is 14 residues. In DNA, the CDR3 is TGTGCCAGCAGCTTCGGGGAAATGTGGACTGAAGCTTTCTTT. Translated: CASSFGEMWTEAFF.

A word on this clone: The junction and the germline gene differ at one end; a read error may be behind it. The rearrangement joins TRBV9 to TRBJ2-3; D possibly corresponds to TRBD2 (7 bases). CDR3 length: 11 residues. CDR1 is SGDLS and CDR2 is YYNGEE in the germline V gene. In nucleotides, the CDR3 is TGCTTGGGGGGGCCTACAGATACGCAGTATTTT. The encoded protein is CLGGPTDTQYF.

This clone was observed a single time. The V and J genes are TRBV2 and TRBJ1-1; the D is unclear. CDR3 size: 13 residues. The ends were cut back, 4 bases at V and 3 bases at J, with 9 bases in the middle. The germline V gene has CDR1 SNHLY and CDR2 FYNNEI. This CDR3 reads CASSVASDTEAFF. The CDR3 nucleotides are TGTGCCAGCAGTGTAGCTAGCGACACTGAAGCTTTCTTT.

This chain connects TRBV7-9 to TRBJ2-2, with D hard to call. CDR1 is SEHNR, CDR2 FQNEAQ, per germline (reference sequence). CDR3 length: 17 residues. V gave up 1 base and J gave up 1 base, with 13 bases separating them. The CDR3 sequence: CASSLVWNRQNTGELFF. The CDR3 region has the DNA TGTGCCAGCAGCTTAGTTTGGAACAGACAGAACACCGGGGAGCTGTTTTTT. The whole variable domain, filled in from reference TRBV7-9 and TRBJ2-2, reads DTGVSQNPRHKITKRGQNVTFRCDPISEHNRLYWYRQTLGQGPEFLTYFQNEAQLEKSRLLSDRFSAERPKGSFSTLEIQRTEQGDSAMYLCASSLVWNRQNTGELFFGEGSRLTVL.

This rearrangement joins TRBV2 to TRBJ1-1, with unresolved D. V dropped 7 bases and J dropped 6 bases, with 18 bases sitting between them. The CDR3 is 14 amino acids. Germline-derived CDR1 and CDR2 are SNHLY and FYNNEI. The CDR3 DNA reads as TGTGCCAGCACGACGAGGAGGGTAGTGGCTGAAGCTTTCTTT. Residues: CASTTRRVVAEAFF.

This CDR3 reads CASSLQGVWNQPQHF. The CDR3 nucleotides are TGTGCCAGCAGTTTACAGGGAGTATGGAATCAGCCCCAGCATTTT. The chain employs TRBV27 and TRBJ1-5, with D possibly matching TRBD1 (5 bases). Germline CDR1 reads MNHEY; CDR2 reads SMNVEV (reference sequence). Trimming removed 2 bases from V and 4 bases from J, with 12 bases in between. The CDR3 spans 15 residues.

V and J are TRBV6-5 and TRBJ1-5, with a possible D match to TRBD1 (5 bases). The CDR3 contains 13 residues. The V and J ends lost 6 bases and 9 bases respectively, with 15 bases between them. Germline V gives CDR1 MNHEY, CDR2 SVGAGI. The CDR3 spells CASRSRRQGPQHF. As DNA, the CDR3 is TGTGCCAGCAGGTCAAGGAGGCAGGGGCCCCAGCATTTT.

The chain carries TRBV6-5 and TRBJ2-7; D is uncertain. The ends were cut back, 0 bases at V and 2 bases at J, with 8 bases in the middle. The CDR3 length is 14 residues. Germline V gene data show CDR1 as MNHEY and CDR2 as SVGAGI. CDR3 coding DNA: TGTGCCAGCAGTTACTCAATAATTCCCTACGAGCAGTACTTC. It is translated as CASSYSIIPYEQYF.

This clone came up a few times. This chain joins TRBV6-5 and TRBJ2-7; 13 nucleotides match TRBD2. The ends lost 4 bases at V and 3 bases at J; junction bases unmatched: 3. This CDR3 is built from 15 residues. Germline CDR1 reads MNHEY; CDR2 reads SVGAGI. The CDR3 coding sequence is TGTGCCAGCAGTTTAGGGACTAGCGGGGACTACGAGCAGTACTTC. It is translated as CASSLGTSGDYEQYF.

The genes are TRBV5-1 and TRBJ2-3, with 10 bases lining up with TRBD1. V lost 0 bases to trimming and J lost 5 bases; unmatched junction nucleotides: 3. Per germline, CDR1 SGHRS and CDR2 YFSETQ. The CDR3 is 15 amino acids. This CDR3 is CASSLGGQGEDTQYF. The DNA of the CDR3 is TGCGCCAGCAGCTTGGGAGGACAGGGGGAAGATACGCAGTATTTT. The full variable domain, in which reference TRBV5-1 and TRBJ2-3 provide the parts outside the CDR3, is KAGVTQTPRYLIKTRGQQVTLSCSPISGHRSVSWYQQTPGQGLQFLFEYFSETQRNKGNFPGRFSGRQFSNSRSEMNVSTLELGDSALYLCASSLGGQGEDTQYFGPGTRLTVL.

The DNA for the CDR3 is TGTGCCACCCGACCGCAGGGACAGCACTACGAGCAGTACTTC. This translates into CATRPQGQHYEQYF. The chain is built from TRBV19 and TRBJ2-7, with 7 bases that match TRBD1. CDR1 is LNHDA and CDR2 is SQIVND in the germline V gene (reference sequence). The CDR3 runs 14 residues. V lost 10 bases to trimming and J lost 3 bases; unmatched junction nucleotides: 12.

V usage is TRBV11-3 and J usage is TRBJ2-1; D may correspond to TRBD1 or TRBD2 (5 bases each). Trimming pared 5 bases from V and 5 bases from J, leaving 16 bases between. The CDR3 totals 15 residues. Germline CDR1 SGHNT, CDR2 YENEEA. The DNA for the CDR3 is TGTGCCAGCAGCCCCGGGACCGCTGCCAACAATGAGCAGTTCTTC. Translating gives CASSPGTAANNEQFF.

The chain recombines TRBV5-4 with TRBJ2-5; weak D call: TRBD2 (5 bases). Trimming removed 3 bases from V and 2 bases from J, with 11 bases in between. Germline values: CDR1 SGHNT, CDR2 YYREEE (reference sequence). This CDR3 spans 14 amino acids. The CDR3 region is CASSSRSGQETQYF. In DNA, the CDR3 is TGTGCCAGCAGCTCTAGGAGCGGTCAAGAGACCCAGTACTTC. Looking up the rest from reference TRBV5-4 and TRBJ2-5 gives the full variable domain: ETGVTQSPTHLIKTRGQQVTLRCSSQSGHNTVSWYQQALGQGPQFIFQYYREEENGRGNFPPRFSGLQFPNYSSELNVNALELDDSALYLCASSSRSGQETQYFGPGTRLLVL.

This clone is categorized as medium-sized. The chain recombines TRBV27 with TRBJ2-1; D ambiguous. The V and J ends lost 7 bases and 6 bases respectively, with 16 bases between them. The germline gives CDR1 MNHEY, CDR2 SMNVEV (reference sequence). This CDR3 has 14 residues. The CDR3 reads CASTYSDLANEQFF. The DNA of the CDR3 is TGTGCCAGCACCTACTCCGACTTGGCCAATGAGCAGTTCTTC.

Only one count was recorded for this clone. V and J are TRBV7-9 and TRBJ2-5; D unclear. This CDR3 has 13 residues. Germline CDR1 SEHNR, CDR2 FQNEAQ (reference sequence). Trimming took off 6 bases at V and 5 bases at J, with 13 bases between the two ends. This CDR3 is CASRFPMEETQYF. The CDR3 nucleotides read TGTGCCAGCAGATTCCCCATGGAGGAGACCCAGTACTTC.

This clone has just a few counts. This chain connects TRBV7-9 to TRBJ2-7; 10 bases fit TRBD1. Germline lookup yields CDR1 SEHNR and CDR2 FQNEAQ (reference sequence). The CDR3 spans 15 residues. V dropped 6 bases and J dropped 2; count of bases not matched to a gene: 7. CDR3 region: CASRPIDRGPYEQYF. The CDR3 bases are TGTGCCAGCAGACCCATCGACAGGGGGCCCTACGAGCAGTACTTC.

V usage is TRBV19 and J usage is TRBJ1-1; unclear D gene. The CDR3 is 16 residues long. V lost 3 bases, J lost 4 bases, and 18 bases lay in between. Per germline, CDR1 LNHDA and CDR2 SQIVND (reference sequence). The CDR3: CASSIIYVGLSTEAFF. Here the CDR3 DNA reads TGTGCCAGTAGTATCATTTACGTGGGCCTTAGCACTGAAGCTTTCTTT.

The genes are TRBV7-3 and TRBJ2-2; D is uncertain. The V end was cut by 2 bases, the J end by 6 bases, with 7 bases between. The germline V gene has CDR1 SGHTA and CDR2 FQGTGA. The CDR3 extends over 13 amino acids. CDR3 DNA: TGTGCCAGCAGCTTATTTCTCTCCGGGGAGCTGTTTTTT. Translation: CASSLFLSGELFF.

The CDR3 DNA reads as TGTGCCAGCAGCTCCGTGGCGGGTGAAGCTTTCTTT. It translates to CASSSVAGEAFF. V usage is TRBV7-9 and J usage is TRBJ1-1; D gene uncertain. CDR3 size: 12 residues. Germline assignment: CDR1 SEHNR and CDR2 FQNEAQ (reference sequence). V was pared by 4 bases and J by 7 bases, with 10 bases between.

The chain joins TRBV6-6 to TRBJ2-3; unclear D gene. CDR3 size: 15 residues. The V end was cut by 6 bases, the J end by 0 bases, with 13 bases between. The V gene's germline CDR1 is MNHNY and CDR2 SVGAGI (reference sequence). CDR3 region: CASRALSLSTDTQYF. The CDR3, as DNA: TGTGCCAGCAGGGCACTATCTTTAAGCACAGATACGCAGTATTTT.

This clone was found once. The genes are TRBV10-3 and TRBJ1-1; D gene uncertain. The CDR3 covers 13 residues. The germline V gene has CDR1 ENHRY and CDR2 SYGVKD. The germline V and J ends were trimmed by 2 bases and 3 bases, with 7 bases remaining between them. The CDR3, as DNA: TGTGCCATCAGTGAGATACCGGACACTGAAGCTTTCTTT. As protein: CAISEIPDTEAFF.

By share, this clone ranks as medium-sized. The CDR3 region is CASSLLPSSYNSPLHF. In nucleotides, the CDR3 is TGTGCCAGCAGCTTGCTCCCTAGCTCCTATAATTCACCCCTCCACTTT. The genes are TRBV5-6 and TRBJ1-6; D not resolved. The CDR3 extends over 16 amino acids. From germline, CDR1 is SGHDT and CDR2 YYEEEE. Deletions cut 1 base from V and 0 bases from J, with 8 bases between. The full variable domain, completed using reference TRBV5-6 and TRBJ1-6, is DAGVTQSPTHLIKTRGQQVTLRCSPKSGHDTVSWYQQALGQGPQFIFQYYEEEERQRGNFPDRFSGHQFPNYSSELNVNALLLGDSALYLCASSLLPSSYNSPLHFGNGTRLTVT.